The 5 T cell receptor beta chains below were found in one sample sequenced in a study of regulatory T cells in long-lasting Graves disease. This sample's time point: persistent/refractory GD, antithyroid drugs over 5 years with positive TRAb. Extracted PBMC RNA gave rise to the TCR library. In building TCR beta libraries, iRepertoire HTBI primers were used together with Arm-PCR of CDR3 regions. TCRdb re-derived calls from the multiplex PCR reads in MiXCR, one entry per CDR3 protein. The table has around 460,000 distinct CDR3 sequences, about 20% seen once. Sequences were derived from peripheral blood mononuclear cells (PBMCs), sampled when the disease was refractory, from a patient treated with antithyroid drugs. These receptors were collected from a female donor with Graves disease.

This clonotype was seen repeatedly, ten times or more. CDR3 amino acids: CASSYSGYNYEQYF. CDR3 sequence (DNA): TGTGCCAGCAGTTACTCAGGGTACAACTACGAGCAGTACTTC. The V call is TRBV6-9, the J call TRBJ2-7, with D tentatively TRBD1 (5 bases). The CDR3 is 14 amino acids. V was clipped by 3 bases and J by 3 bases, with 12 bases between them. CDR1 MNHGY and CDR2 SVAAGI come from the germline V gene.

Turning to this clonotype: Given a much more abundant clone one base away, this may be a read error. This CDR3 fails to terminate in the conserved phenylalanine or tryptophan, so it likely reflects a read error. CDR3 amino acids: CASSRGGGPQHS. CDR3 nucleotides: TGTGCCAGCAGCCGTGGGGGGGGTCCCCAGCATTCT. The genes are TRBV12-3 or TRBV12-4 and TRBJ1-5; a weak D match, TRBD1 (5 bases). The CDR3 sequence is 12 residues long. The ends were cut back, 6 bases at V and 10 bases at J, with 13 bases in the middle.

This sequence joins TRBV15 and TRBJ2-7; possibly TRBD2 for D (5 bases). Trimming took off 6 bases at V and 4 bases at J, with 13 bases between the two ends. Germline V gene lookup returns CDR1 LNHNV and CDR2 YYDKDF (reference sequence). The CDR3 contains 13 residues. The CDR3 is CATSPDSYYEQYF. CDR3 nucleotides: TGTGCCACCAGTCCGGACTCTTATTACGAGCAGTACTTC.

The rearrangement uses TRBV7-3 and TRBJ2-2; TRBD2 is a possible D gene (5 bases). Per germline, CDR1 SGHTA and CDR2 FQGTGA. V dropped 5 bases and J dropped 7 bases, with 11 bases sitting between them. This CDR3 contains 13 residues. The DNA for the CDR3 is TGTGCCAGCAGCCTCGGGGAAAGCGGGGAGCTGTTTTTT. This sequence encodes CASSLGESGELFF.

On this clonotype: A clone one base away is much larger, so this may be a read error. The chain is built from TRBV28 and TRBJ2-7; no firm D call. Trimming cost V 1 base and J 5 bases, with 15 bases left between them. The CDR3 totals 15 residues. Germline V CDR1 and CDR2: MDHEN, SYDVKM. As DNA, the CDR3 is TGTGCCAGCAGTTTATACTCCCCCAGAGCCCACGAGCAGTACTTC. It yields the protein CASSLYSPRAHEQYF. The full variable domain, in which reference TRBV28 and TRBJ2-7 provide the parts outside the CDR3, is DVKVTQSSRYLVKRTGEKVFLECVQDMDHENMFWYRQDPGLGLRLIYFSYDVKMKEKGDIPEGYSVSREKKERFSLILESASTNQTSMYLCASSLYSPRAHEQYFGPGTRLTVT.